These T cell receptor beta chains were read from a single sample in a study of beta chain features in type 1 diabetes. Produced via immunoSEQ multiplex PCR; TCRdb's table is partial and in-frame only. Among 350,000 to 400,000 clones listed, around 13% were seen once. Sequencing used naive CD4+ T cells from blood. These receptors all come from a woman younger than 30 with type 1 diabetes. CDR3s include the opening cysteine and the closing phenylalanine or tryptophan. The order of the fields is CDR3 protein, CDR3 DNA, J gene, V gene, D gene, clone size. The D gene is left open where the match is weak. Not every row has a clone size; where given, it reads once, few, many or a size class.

CDR3aa: CASSQAHGELFF
CDR3nt: TGCGCCAGCAGCCAGGCCCACGGGGAGCTGTTTTTT
j_gene: TRBJ2-2
v_gene: TRBV4-1
d_gene: NA
abundance: NA

CDR3aa: CASSPGTGDNSPLHF
CDR3nt: TGTGCCAGCTCACCAGGGACAGGAGATAATTCACCCCTCCACTTT
j_gene: TRBJ1-6
v_gene: TRBV18
d_gene: TRBD1
abundance: NA

CDR3aa: CASSPRTGFEQYF
CDR3nt: TGTGCCAGCAGCCCCCGGACAGGGTTCGAGCAGTACTTC
j_gene: TRBJ2-7
v_gene: TRBV7-9
d_gene: TRBD1
abundance: NA

CDR3aa: CASSQDGTGGPDTQYF
CDR3nt: TGCGCCAGCAGCCAAGATGGGACGGGAGGGCCAGATACGCAGTATTTT
j_gene: TRBJ2-3
v_gene: TRBV4-3
d_gene: TRBD2
abundance: NA

CDR3aa: CASSLWTGSATNEKLFF
CDR3nt: TGTGCCAGCAGTTTATGGACAGGAAGTGCAACTAATGAAAAACTGTTTTTT
j_gene: TRBJ1-4
v_gene: TRBV27
d_gene: TRBD1
abundance: NA

CDR3aa: CASSSGTPNNEQFF
CDR3nt: TGTGCCAGCAGCTCCGGGACTCCTAACAATGAGCAGTTCTTC
j_gene: TRBJ2-1
v_gene: TRBV7-3
d_gene: NA
abundance: NA

CDR3aa: CASSTDGYTF
CDR3nt: TGTGCCAGCAGTACGGATGGCTACACCTTC
j_gene: TRBJ1-2
v_gene: TRBV7-9
d_gene: NA
abundance: few

CDR3aa: CASSQMWGQGIMNTEAFF
CDR3nt: TGCGCCAGCAGCCAAATGTGGGGACAGGGGATCATGAACACTGAAGCTTTCTTT
j_gene: TRBJ1-1
v_gene: TRBV4-3
d_gene: TRBD1
abundance: NA

CDR3aa: CASSFDGRRLETQYF
CDR3nt: TGTGCCAGCAGTTTCGACGGGAGGAGGCTAGAGACCCAGTACTTC
j_gene: TRBJ2-5
v_gene: TRBV6-5
d_gene: TRBD2
abundance: few

CDR3aa: CASSRTENTEAFF
CDR3nt: TGTGCCAGCAGCAGGACAGAGAACACTGAAGCTTTCTTT
j_gene: TRBJ1-1
v_gene: TRBV13
d_gene: NA
abundance: few

CDR3aa: CAWSRRLAGNEQFF
CDR3nt: TGTGCCTGGAGTAGACGACTAGCGGGGAATGAGCAGTTCTTC
j_gene: TRBJ2-1
v_gene: TRBV30
d_gene: TRBD2
abundance: NA

CDR3aa: CASRQGLAGGLPYEQYF
CDR3nt: TGTGCCAGCAGGCAGGGACTAGCGGGAGGACTCCCCTACGAGCAGTACTTC
j_gene: TRBJ2-7
v_gene: TRBV2
d_gene: TRBD2
abundance: NA

CDR3aa: CASSLDSGPLVEQFF
CDR3nt: TGTGCCAGCAGCTTGGATAGCGGTCCCTTAGTCGAGCAGTTCTTC
j_gene: TRBJ2-1
v_gene: TRBV5-4
d_gene: NA
abundance: few

CDR3aa: CASSMRRATYNEQFF
CDR3nt: TGTGCCAGTAGTATGCGGCGGGCAACCTACAATGAGCAGTTCTTC
j_gene: TRBJ2-1
v_gene: TRBV19
d_gene: NA
abundance: few

CDR3aa: CASTAGGGASYNEQFF
CDR3nt: TGTGCCAGCACCGCCGGAGGGGGGGCGTCCTACAATGAGCAGTTCTTC
j_gene: TRBJ2-1
v_gene: TRBV7-9
d_gene: NA
abundance: few

CDR3aa: CASSERLAGGGYEQFF
CDR3nt: TGTGCCAGCAGTGAAAGGTTAGCGGGAGGAGGCTATGAGCAGTTCTTC
j_gene: TRBJ2-1
v_gene: TRBV25-1
d_gene: TRBD2
abundance: few

CDR3aa: CASKRSVNYGYTF
CDR3nt: TGTGCCAGCAAAAGGAGTGTCAACTATGGCTACACCTTC
j_gene: TRBJ1-2
v_gene: TRBV27
d_gene: NA
abundance: few

CDR3aa: CASSLTATYEQYF
CDR3nt: TGCGCCAGCAGCTTGACAGCCACCTACGAGCAGTACTTC
j_gene: TRBJ2-7
v_gene: TRBV5-1
d_gene: NA
abundance: NA

CDR3aa: CASSPSGTSGNYEQYF
CDR3nt: TGTGCCAGCAGCCCATCCGGGACTAGCGGTAACTACGAGCAGTACTTC
j_gene: TRBJ2-7
v_gene: TRBV11-3
d_gene: TRBD2
abundance: few

CDR3aa: CASSRTSQETQYF
CDR3nt: TGTGCCAGCAGCCGGACTAGTCAAGAGACCCAGTACTTC
j_gene: TRBJ2-5
v_gene: TRBV13
d_gene: TRBD2
abundance: NA

CDR3aa: CSVEGRLAGSEQYF
CDR3nt: TGCAGCGTGGAAGGTCGACTAGCGGGATCCGAGCAGTACTTC
j_gene: TRBJ2-7
v_gene: TRBV29-1
d_gene: TRBD2
abundance: few

CDR3aa: CASSPVTGTGVYEQYF
CDR3nt: TGTGCCAGCTCACCCGTTACCGGGACAGGGGTTTACGAGCAGTACTTC
j_gene: TRBJ2-7
v_gene: TRBV18
d_gene: TRBD1
abundance: NA

CDR3aa: CASSQWTGGGELFF
CDR3nt: TGTGCCAGCAGCCAGTGGACAGGGGGCGGGGAGCTGTTTTTT
j_gene: TRBJ2-2
v_gene: TRBV14
d_gene: TRBD1
abundance: NA

CDR3aa: CASSADRTGVGNSPLHF
CDR3nt: TGTGCCAGCAGCGCCGACCGGACAGGGGTTGGGAATTCACCCCTCCACTTT
j_gene: TRBJ1-6
v_gene: TRBV7-9
d_gene: TRBD1
abundance: NA

CDR3aa: CASSASGASSGNTIYF
CDR3nt: TGTGCCAGCAGCGCGTCAGGGGCCAGCTCTGGAAACACCATATATTTT
j_gene: TRBJ1-3
v_gene: TRBV9
d_gene: NA
abundance: NA

CDR3aa: CASSPQRDSDTQYF
CDR3nt: TGTGCCAGCAGCCCCCAGCGGGACTCAGATACGCAGTATTTT
j_gene: TRBJ2-3
v_gene: TRBV7-3
d_gene: TRBD2
abundance: few

CDR3aa: CASSRRQSPGNEQYF
CDR3nt: TGTGCCAGCAGCCGAAGACAGTCTCCCGGTAACGAGCAGTACTTC
j_gene: TRBJ2-7
v_gene: TRBV7-2
d_gene: NA
abundance: NA

CDR3aa: CASSPPGSKNIQYF
CDR3nt: TGTGCCAGCTCACCACCGGGGAGCAAAAACATTCAGTACTTC
j_gene: TRBJ2-4
v_gene: TRBV18
d_gene: NA
abundance: NA

CDR3aa: CASRSGSGANVLTF
CDR3nt: TGCGCCAGCAGGTCGGGATCTGGGGCCAACGTCCTGACTTTC
j_gene: TRBJ2-6
v_gene: TRBV5-1
d_gene: NA
abundance: NA

CDR3aa: CASSETITGLEGYTF
CDR3nt: TGCGCCAGCAGTGAGACTATAACAGGGCTGGAGGGCTACACCTTC
j_gene: TRBJ1-2
v_gene: TRBV10-2
d_gene: NA
abundance: NA

CDR3aa: CASSRTSGSQETQYF
CDR3nt: TGTGCCAGCAGCCGGACTAGCGGGAGCCAAGAGACCCAGTACTTC
j_gene: TRBJ2-5
v_gene: TRBV7-2
d_gene: TRBD2
abundance: few

CDR3aa: CAISPLAGGMNEQFF
CDR3nt: TGTGCCATCAGCCCACTAGCGGGAGGGATGAATGAGCAGTTCTTC
j_gene: TRBJ2-1
v_gene: TRBV10-3
d_gene: TRBD2
abundance: NA

CDR3aa: CASRPTSGSSYEQYF
CDR3nt: TGTGCCAGCAGACCGACTAGCGGGAGCTCCTACGAGCAGTACTTC
j_gene: TRBJ2-7
v_gene: TRBV7-2
d_gene: TRBD2
abundance: NA

CDR3aa: CSVEKRMGAGGYTF
CDR3nt: TGCAGCGTTGAAAAGAGAATGGGGGCCGGTGGCTACACCTTC
j_gene: TRBJ1-2
v_gene: TRBV29-1
d_gene: NA
abundance: NA

CDR3aa: CASSLLTAETQYF
CDR3nt: TGCGCCAGCAGCCTCCTGACAGCGGAGACCCAGTACTTC
j_gene: TRBJ2-5
v_gene: TRBV5-1
d_gene: NA
abundance: NA

CDR3aa: CSVEPGGETQYF
CDR3nt: TGCAGCGTTGAACCGGGGGGGGAGACCCAGTACTTC
j_gene: TRBJ2-5
v_gene: TRBV29-1
d_gene: TRBD2
abundance: NA

CDR3aa: CASSPKRDYGYTF
CDR3nt: TGTGCCAGCTCACCAAAGAGGGACTATGGCTACACCTTC
j_gene: TRBJ1-2
v_gene: TRBV18
d_gene: NA
abundance: NA

CDR3aa: CASSSGGRGPDTQYF
CDR3nt: TGTGCCAGCAGCTCGGGGGGGAGGGGTCCAGATACGCAGTATTTT
j_gene: TRBJ2-3
v_gene: TRBV5-4
d_gene: TRBD2
abundance: NA

CDR3aa: CASSARFSGANVLTF
CDR3nt: TGTGCCAGCAGCGCACGGTTCTCTGGGGCCAACGTCCTGACTTTC
j_gene: TRBJ2-6
v_gene: TRBV9
d_gene: NA
abundance: few

CDR3aa: CASSITGLNTEAFF
CDR3nt: TGTGCCAGTAGTATTACAGGGCTGAACACTGAAGCTTTCTTT
j_gene: TRBJ1-1
v_gene: TRBV19
d_gene: NA
abundance: few

CDR3aa: CASSGTSGTYEQYF
CDR3nt: TGCGCCAGCAGCGGGACTAGCGGAACCTACGAGCAGTACTTC
j_gene: TRBJ2-7
v_gene: TRBV5-1
d_gene: TRBD2
abundance: NA

CDR3aa: CASSLEVLEPQHF
CDR3nt: TGTGCCAGCAGCTTGGAGGTCTTAGAGCCCCAGCATTTT
j_gene: TRBJ1-5
v_gene: TRBV7-9
d_gene: NA
abundance: NA

CDR3aa: CASSHYGRDAEQFF
CDR3nt: TGCGCCAGCAGCCACTATGGGCGGGATGCTGAGCAGTTCTTC
j_gene: TRBJ2-1
v_gene: TRBV4-1
d_gene: NA
abundance: NA

CDR3aa: CAWSVAETQYF
CDR3nt: TGTGCCTGGAGTGTTGCGGAGACCCAGTACTTC
j_gene: TRBJ2-5
v_gene: TRBV30
d_gene: NA
abundance: few

CDR3aa: CASSADSHFTDTQYF
CDR3nt: TGTGCCAGCAGCGCTGACAGCCACTTCACAGATACGCAGTATTTT
j_gene: TRBJ2-3
v_gene: TRBV9
d_gene: NA
abundance: NA

CDR3aa: CASSLVAYRVADTQYF
CDR3nt: TGTGCCAGCAGCTTAGTAGCCTACAGGGTGGCAGATACGCAGTATTTT
j_gene: TRBJ2-3
v_gene: TRBV7-2
d_gene: NA
abundance: few

CDR3aa: CASSPSRETQYF
CDR3nt: TGTGCCAGCTCACCATCGCGGGAGACCCAGTACTTC
j_gene: TRBJ2-5
v_gene: TRBV18
d_gene: NA
abundance: NA

CDR3aa: CSASDGTGNQPQHF
CDR3nt: TGCAGCGCCAGCGACGGGACAGGCAATCAGCCCCAGCATTTT
j_gene: TRBJ1-5
v_gene: TRBV29-1
d_gene: TRBD1
abundance: few